A selection of T cell receptor beta chains follows, all from one sample in a study of blood T cell repertoires in COVID-19. Produced via immunoSEQ multiplex PCR; TCRdb's table is partial and in-frame only. The table has about 180,000 clones, about 81% seen once. Sequencing was performed on peripheral blood. Every receptor here comes from a woman of 80 years or more with COVID-19, enrolled during active disease. CDR3s include the opening cysteine and the closing phenylalanine or tryptophan. A D gene is named only where the DNA matches it firmly. Clone size is not always given. Where it is, it says once, few, many or a class for expanded clones.

v_gene,j_gene,abundance,d_gene,CDR3nt,CDR3aa
TRBV10-3,TRBJ1-1,NA,NA,TGTGCCATCAGTGAGTTTAGGGGGAACACTGAAGCTTTCTTT,CAISEFRGNTEAFF
TRBV19,TRBJ1-6,NA,NA,TGTGCCAGTGCCGACATGGGGAGGAATTCACCCCTCCACTTT,CASADMGRNSPLHF
TRBV28,TRBJ2-7,NA,NA,TGTGCCAGCAGTTGGGGAGGTCCCAGCTACGAGCAGTACTTC,CASSWGGPSYEQYF
TRBV7-2,TRBJ2-4,NA,TRBD1,TGTGCCAGCAGCTTACTTGGGACAGGGATTCAGTACTTC,CASSLLGTGIQYF
TRBV5-1,TRBJ2-4,once,NA,TGCGCCAGCAGCTTGGGAAGCCTCAGGGACATTCAGTACTTC,CASSLGSLRDIQYF
TRBV5-1,TRBJ2-5,NA,NA,TGCGCCAGTACTTCCCCGGGAGTTGAGACCCAGTACTTC,CASTSPGVETQYF
TRBV18,TRBJ1-1,NA,NA,TGTGCCAGCTCACCATATCCCAGGGTAGGAACTGAAGCTTTCTTT,CASSPYPRVGTEAFF
TRBV4-1,TRBJ2-1,once,NA,TGCGCCAGCAGCAGCCTCGGGTCTTACAATGAGCAGTTCTTC,CASSSLGSYNEQFF
TRBV19,TRBJ2-3,NA,TRBD2,TGTGCCAGTAGTCCGGGACTAGCGGGCACAGATACGCAGTATTTT,CASSPGLAGTDTQYF
TRBV6-1,TRBJ2-7,NA,NA,TGTGCCAGCAGTGAGTCCCCACGCGCAGGGGCTTCCTACGAGCAGTACTTC,CASSESPRAGASYEQYF
TRBV24-1,TRBJ2-2,NA,NA,TGTGCCACCAGTGCTTTAATGGGGACTCCCGGGGAGCTGTTTTTT,CATSALMGTPGELFF
TRBV5-5,TRBJ1-1,NA,TRBD1,TGTGCCAGCTGGCGACAGGGGGCGCAAGCTTTCTTT,CASWRQGAQAFF
TRBV5-1,TRBJ2-1,NA,NA,TGCGCCAGCAGCTTCTCCGGGATCTTGAACAATGAGCAGTTCTTC,CASSFSGILNNEQFF
TRBV18,TRBJ2-1,NA,TRBD2,TGTGCCAGCTCGTCGGGGACTAGCGGGGGGGCCTTCTACAATGAGCAGTTCTTC,CASSSGTSGGAFYNEQFF
TRBV6-5,TRBJ2-3,NA,NA,TGTGCCAGCAGAGACAGGGATACGCAGTATTTT,CASRDRDTQYF
TRBV7-2,TRBJ2-3,NA,TRBD2,TGTGCCAGCAGCTTCAGCGGGGGCACAGATACGCAGTATTTT,CASSFSGGTDTQYF
TRBV27,TRBJ2-1,few,TRBD1,TGTGCCAGCAGTTTAGATACAGGGGGCGAGGGCTACAATGAGCAGTTCTTC,CASSLDTGGEGYNEQFF
TRBV28,TRBJ2-7,NA,NA,TGTGCCAGCAGTTTAGATTGGAGCTCCTACGAGCAGTACTTC,CASSLDWSSYEQYF
TRBV5-1,TRBJ2-2,few,TRBD2,TGCGCCAGCAGCCCCCTAGCGGGGGGGAGCGGGGAGCTGTTTTTT,CASSPLAGGSGELFF
TRBV5-1,TRBJ1-2,NA,TRBD1,TGCGCCAGCAGCACGACAGGGGGAAACTATGGCTACACCTTC,CASSTTGGNYGYTF
TRBV6-5,TRBJ1-1,NA,NA,TGTGCCAGCAGTTACGCCACTTGGACTGAAGCTTTCTTT,CASSYATWTEAFF
TRBV5-4,TRBJ1-1,NA,TRBD1,TGTGCCAGCAGCCCATCCCCGGGGACAGGGAACACTGAAGCTTTCTTT,CASSPSPGTGNTEAFF
TRBV19,TRBJ2-3,NA,TRBD2,TGTGCCAGTAGTATCGCCGGGACTAGCGTGGATACGCAGTATTTT,CASSIAGTSVDTQYF
TRBV5-1,TRBJ2-1,NA,TRBD2,TGCGCCAGCAGCCCGGGACTAGCCGAATACAATGAGCAGTTCTTC,CASSPGLAEYNEQFF
TRBV5-5,TRBJ2-6,NA,NA,TGTGCCAGCAGCTTGGTAGGACAGCTAAGCTCTGGGGCCAACGTCCTGACTTTC,CASSLVGQLSSGANVLTF
TRBV19,TRBJ1-5,NA,TRBD1,TGTGCCAGTAGTATACGGGCCAGGGGGCAGGGCAATCAGCCCCAGCATTTT,CASSIRARGQGNQPQHF
TRBV5-1,TRBJ2-3,NA,TRBD2,TGCGCCAGCAGCGCCCGCGGGGGAAGGTCGGATACGCAGTATTTT,CASSARGGRSDTQYF
TRBV28,TRBJ1-2,NA,NA,TGTGCCAGCAGTCCAGGGCTAGGCTACACCTTC,CASSPGLGYTF
TRBV4-3,TRBJ2-7,NA,NA,TGCGCCAGCAGCCAAGAGGCGGGGACTTCCTACGAGCAGTACTTC,CASSQEAGTSYEQYF
TRBV7-2,TRBJ2-5,NA,TRBD1,TGTGCCAGCAGCGTACAGACAGGGGCCCCAGAGACCCAGTACTTC,CASSVQTGAPETQYF
TRBV23-1,TRBJ1-1,NA,TRBD1,TGCGCCAGCAGTCCCACACCACCGGACAGGGCGAACACTGAAGCTTTCTTT,CASSPTPPDRANTEAFF
TRBV6-4,TRBJ1-2,NA,NA,TGTGCCAGCATAGAGTCAGGGGCCGGGGGCTACACCTTC,CASIESGAGGYTF
TRBV6-6,TRBJ2-2,NA,TRBD1,TGTGCCAGCAGTCCCGCCGGGACAGGGAACACCGGGGAGCTGTTTTTT,CASSPAGTGNTGELFF
TRBV18,TRBJ2-2,NA,NA,TGTGCCAGCTCACCGCTAGCGACCGACACCGGGGAGCTGTTTTTT,CASSPLATDTGELFF
TRBV5-4,TRBJ2-7,NA,TRBD1,TGTGCCAGCAGCCCCGGGACAGGGGGACTATGGGAGCAGTACTTC,CASSPGTGGLWEQYF
TRBV6-6,TRBJ2-1,NA,TRBD2,TGTGCCAGCAGTTATCTGGGACTAGCGGGATACAATGAGCAGTTCTTC,CASSYLGLAGYNEQFF
TRBV4-2,TRBJ2-7,few,NA,TGTGCCAGCAGCCAAGGGGCAGATACAGTCTACGAGCAGTACTTC,CASSQGADTVYEQYF
TRBV7-8,TRBJ2-7,NA,NA,TGTGCCAGCAGCTTCGCAACAGGGGGGGTCAACGAGCAGTACTTC,CASSFATGGVNEQYF
TRBV6-5,TRBJ2-2,NA,NA,TGTGCCAGCAGTTACTCGTGGTCTAGTCCCGGGGAGCTGTTTTTT,CASSYSWSSPGELFF
TRBV25-1,TRBJ2-2,NA,NA,TGTGCCAGCAGTGGGCCGGGAATCGGGGAGCTGTTTTTT,CASSGPGIGELFF
TRBV5-1,TRBJ2-1,NA,TRBD1,TGCGCCAGCAGCCTTGGACAGGGGACGACCTACAATGAGCAGTTCTTC,CASSLGQGTTYNEQFF
TRBV27,TRBJ1-6,NA,NA,TGTGCCAGCAGTTTAAGGGGCCTGCGCAATTCACCCCTCCACTTT,CASSLRGLRNSPLHF
TRBV7-9,TRBJ2-7,NA,NA,TGTGCCAGCAGCTTAGCGGGGGGTACGGAGCAGTACTTC,CASSLAGGTEQYF
TRBV3-1/TRBV3-2,TRBJ1-3,once,TRBD1,TGTGCCAGCAGCCCGACGACAGGGTCTGGAAACACCATATATTTT,CASSPTTGSGNTIYF
TRBV18,TRBJ2-2,NA,NA,TGTGCCAGCTCACGTTATGGCGGCACGAACACCGGGGAGCTGTTTTTT,CASSRYGGTNTGELFF
TRBV7-9,TRBJ1-2,NA,NA,TGTGCCAGCAGCGAGACTGGGGGCTACACCTTC,CASSETGGYTF
TRBV7-8,TRBJ1-1,once,TRBD1,TGTGCCAGCAGCCGAGGGGGCAGGGAAGACACTGAAGCTTTCTTT,CASSRGGREDTEAFF
TRBV6-2/TRBV6-3,TRBJ2-7,NA,NA,TGTGCCAGCAGTTACGATGACTTCTACGAGCAGTACTTC,CASSYDDFYEQYF
TRBV2,TRBJ2-1,NA,TRBD2,TGTGCCAGCAAGGGGACTAGCGGGCTACGCACCTACAATGAGCAGTTCTTC,CASKGTSGLRTYNEQFF
TRBV11-2,TRBJ2-3,NA,NA,TGTGCCAGCAGCTTAAGCAGGGCTGGGGCAGATACGCAGTATTTT,CASSLSRAGADTQYF
TRBV28,TRBJ2-5,NA,NA,TGTGCCAGCACCCCCCTACGTAATATCCGGGAGACCCAGTACTTC,CASTPLRNIRETQYF
TRBV7-2,TRBJ1-5,NA,NA,TGTGCCAGCAGCTTAGCGGGCAGGGGTGTGATTCAGCCCCAGCATTTT,CASSLAGRGVIQPQHF